This T cell receptor beta chain was identified during a study of T cell changes during pregnancy in multiple sclerosis. TCRdb's table, derived via immunoSEQ multiplex PCR, lists solely in-frame clones and lacks some. Among around 80,000 clones listed, 90% to 95% were seen once. The clonotype comes from a female donor in good health, enrolled as a control in a pregnancy study. This specimen consisted of peripheral blood, obtained in the second trimester of pregnancy.

The CDR3 reads CASSRAESTDTQYF. In nucleotides, the CDR3 is TGCGCCAGCAGCCGGGCCGAGAGCACAGATACGCAGTATTTT. The chain links TRBV4-1 to TRBJ2-3; D ambiguous. The CDR3 runs to 14 residues. Germline values: CDR1 MGHRA, CDR2 YSYEKL. Trimming shortened V by 4 bases and J by 0 bases, and 8 bases separated the two germline ends.